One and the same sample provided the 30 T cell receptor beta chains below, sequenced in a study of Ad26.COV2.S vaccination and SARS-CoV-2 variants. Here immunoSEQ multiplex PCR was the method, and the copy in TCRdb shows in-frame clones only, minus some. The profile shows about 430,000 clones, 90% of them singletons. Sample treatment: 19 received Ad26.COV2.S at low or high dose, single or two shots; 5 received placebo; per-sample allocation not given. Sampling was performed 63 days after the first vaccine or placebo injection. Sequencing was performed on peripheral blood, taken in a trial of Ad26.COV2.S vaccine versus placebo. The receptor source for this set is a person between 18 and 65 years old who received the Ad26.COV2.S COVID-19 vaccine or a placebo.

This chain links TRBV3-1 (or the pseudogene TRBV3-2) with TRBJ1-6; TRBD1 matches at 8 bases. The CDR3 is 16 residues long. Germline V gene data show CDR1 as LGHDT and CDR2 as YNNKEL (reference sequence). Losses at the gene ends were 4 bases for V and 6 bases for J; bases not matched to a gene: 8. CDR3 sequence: CASSPLGQGVNSPLHF. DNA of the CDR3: TGTGCCAGCAGCCCACTAGGACAGGGCGTTAATTCACCCCTCCACTTT.

CDR3 region: CSGRQGLYNEQFF. CDR3 DNA sequence: TGCAGCGGGCGCCAGGGACTATACAATGAGCAGTTCTTC. The rearrangement links TRBV29-1 to TRBJ2-1, with 7 bases identical to TRBD2. Per germline, CDR1 SQVTM and CDR2 ANQGSEA. The CDR3 totals 13 residues. V lost 7 bases to trimming and J lost 4 bases; unmatched junction nucleotides: 7.

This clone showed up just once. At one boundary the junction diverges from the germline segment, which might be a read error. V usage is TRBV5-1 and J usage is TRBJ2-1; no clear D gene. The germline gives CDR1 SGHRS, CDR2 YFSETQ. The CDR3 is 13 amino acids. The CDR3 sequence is CASSLGPDGRKIF. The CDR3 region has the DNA TGCGCCAGCAGCTTGGGGCCGGACGGTCGAAAGATCTTC.

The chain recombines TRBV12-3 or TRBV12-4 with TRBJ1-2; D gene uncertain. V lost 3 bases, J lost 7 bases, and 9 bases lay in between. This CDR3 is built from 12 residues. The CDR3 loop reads CASSFLNGGYTF. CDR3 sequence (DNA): TGTGCCAGCAGTTTCTTGAACGGTGGCTACACCTTC.

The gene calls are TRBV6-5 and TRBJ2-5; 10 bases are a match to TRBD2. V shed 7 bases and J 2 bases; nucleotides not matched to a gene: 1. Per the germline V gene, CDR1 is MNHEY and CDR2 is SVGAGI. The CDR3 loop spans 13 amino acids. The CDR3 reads CASIAGGQETQYF. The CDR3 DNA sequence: TGTGCCAGCATAGCGGGGGGACAAGAGACCCAGTACTTC.

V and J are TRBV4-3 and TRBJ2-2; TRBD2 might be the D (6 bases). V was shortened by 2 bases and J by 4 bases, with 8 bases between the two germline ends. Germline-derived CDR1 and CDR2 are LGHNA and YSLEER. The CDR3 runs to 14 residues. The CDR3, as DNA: TGCGCCAGCAGCCAATTTAGCGGCACCGGGGAGCTGTTTTTT. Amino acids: CASSQFSGTGELFF.

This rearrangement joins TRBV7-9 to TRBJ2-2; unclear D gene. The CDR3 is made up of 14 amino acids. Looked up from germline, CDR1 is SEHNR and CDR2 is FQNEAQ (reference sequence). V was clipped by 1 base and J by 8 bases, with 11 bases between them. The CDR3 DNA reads TGTGCCAGCAGCTTAGAACAGATCTTGGGGGAGCTGTTTTTT. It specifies CASSLEQILGELFF.

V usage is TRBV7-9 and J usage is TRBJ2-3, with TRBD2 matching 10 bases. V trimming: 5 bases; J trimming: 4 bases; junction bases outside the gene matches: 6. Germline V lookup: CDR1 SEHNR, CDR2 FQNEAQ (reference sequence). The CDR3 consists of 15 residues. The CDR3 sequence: CASSLIAGGPDTQYF. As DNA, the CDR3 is TGTGCCAGCAGCCTAATAGCGGGAGGCCCAGATACGCAGTATTTT.

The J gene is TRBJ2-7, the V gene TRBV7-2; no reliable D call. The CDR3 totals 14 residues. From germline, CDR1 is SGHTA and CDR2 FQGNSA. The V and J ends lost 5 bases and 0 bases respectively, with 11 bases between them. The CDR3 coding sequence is TGTGCCAGCAGCCCGGGCTATAGCTCCTACGAGCAGTACTTC. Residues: CASSPGYSSYEQYF.

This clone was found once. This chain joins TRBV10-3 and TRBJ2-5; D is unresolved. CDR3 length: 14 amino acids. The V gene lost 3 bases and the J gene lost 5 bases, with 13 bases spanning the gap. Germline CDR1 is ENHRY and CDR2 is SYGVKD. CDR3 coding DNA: TGTGCCATCAGTGATAGGCGGACGCCCGAGACCCAGTACTTC. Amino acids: CAISDRRTPETQYF.

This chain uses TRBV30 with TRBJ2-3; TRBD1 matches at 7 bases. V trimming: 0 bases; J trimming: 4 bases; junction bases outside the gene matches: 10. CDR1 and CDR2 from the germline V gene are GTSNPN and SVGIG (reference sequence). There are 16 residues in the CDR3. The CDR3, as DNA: TGTGCCTGGAGTGTAGTAGGGGGCTGGGGGTCAGATACGCAGTATTTT. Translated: CAWSVVGGWGSDTQYF.

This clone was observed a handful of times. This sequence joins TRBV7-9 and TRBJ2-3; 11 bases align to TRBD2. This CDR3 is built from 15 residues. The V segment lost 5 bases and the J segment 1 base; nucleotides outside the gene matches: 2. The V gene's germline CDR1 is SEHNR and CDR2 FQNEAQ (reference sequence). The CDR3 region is CASSKGLAGTDTQYF. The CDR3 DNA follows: TGTGCCAGCAGCAAGGGACTAGCGGGCACAGATACGCAGTATTTT.

The CDR3 DNA sequence: TGTGCCAGCAGTTTATGGGGACGTAGGGGCAATCAGCCCCAGCATTTT. As protein: CASSLWGRRGNQPQHF. The gene calls are TRBV28 and TRBJ1-5; possible D gene TRBD1, 5 bases. CDR3 length: 16 amino acids. V shed 0 bases and J shed 2 bases, with 11 bases lying between them. Germline values: CDR1 MDHEN, CDR2 SYDVKM.

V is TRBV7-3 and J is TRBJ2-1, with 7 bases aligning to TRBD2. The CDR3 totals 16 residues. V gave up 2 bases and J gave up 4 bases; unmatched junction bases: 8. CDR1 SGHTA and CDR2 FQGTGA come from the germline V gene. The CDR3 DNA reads TGTGCCAGCAGCTTATGGTCTAGCGGAGATTACAATGAGCAGTTCTTC. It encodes CASSLWSSGDYNEQFF.

The CDR3 sequence: CSASTRRGGHSPLHF. The CDR3 DNA follows: TGCAGTGCTAGTACCAGGAGGGGCGGTCATTCACCCCTCCACTTT. The gene calls are TRBV20-1 and TRBJ1-6; a weak D match, TRBD1 (5 bases). Germline V CDR1 and CDR2: DFQATT, SNEGSKA (reference sequence). The CDR3 is 15 amino acids. V lost 3 bases and J 8 bases, leaving 17 bases between the germline ends.

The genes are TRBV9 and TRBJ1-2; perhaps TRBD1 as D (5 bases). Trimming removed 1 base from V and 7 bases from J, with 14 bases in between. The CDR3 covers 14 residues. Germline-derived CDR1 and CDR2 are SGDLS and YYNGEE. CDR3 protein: CASSVQGEIGGYTF. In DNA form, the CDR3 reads TGTGCCAGCAGCGTACAGGGAGAGATCGGTGGCTACACCTTC.

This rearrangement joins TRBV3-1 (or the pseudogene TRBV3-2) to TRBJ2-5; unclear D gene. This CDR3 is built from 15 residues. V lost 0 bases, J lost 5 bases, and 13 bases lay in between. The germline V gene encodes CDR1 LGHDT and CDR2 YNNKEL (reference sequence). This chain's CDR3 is CASSQDLGRGETQYF. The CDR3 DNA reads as TGTGCCAGCAGCCAAGATTTAGGCCGAGGCGAGACCCAGTACTTC.

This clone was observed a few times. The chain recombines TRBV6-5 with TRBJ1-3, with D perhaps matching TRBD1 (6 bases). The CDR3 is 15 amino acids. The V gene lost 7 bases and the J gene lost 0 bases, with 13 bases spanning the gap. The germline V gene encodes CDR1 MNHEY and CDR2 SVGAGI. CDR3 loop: CASTKGVYSGNTIYF. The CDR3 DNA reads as TGTGCCAGCACCAAGGGGGTGTACTCTGGAAACACCATATATTTT.

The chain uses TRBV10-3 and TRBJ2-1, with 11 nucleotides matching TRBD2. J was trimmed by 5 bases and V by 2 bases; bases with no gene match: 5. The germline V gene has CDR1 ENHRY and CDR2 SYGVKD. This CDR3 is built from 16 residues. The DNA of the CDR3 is TGTGCCATCAGTGAGCGGGGGACTAGCGGAAACAATGAGCAGTTCTTC. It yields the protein CAISERGTSGNNEQFF.

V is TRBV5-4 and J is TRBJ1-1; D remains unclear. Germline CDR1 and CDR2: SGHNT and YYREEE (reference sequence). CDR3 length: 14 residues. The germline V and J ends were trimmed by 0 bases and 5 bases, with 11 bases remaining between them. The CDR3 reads CASSLGGSLTEAFF. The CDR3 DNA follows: TGTGCCAGCAGCTTGGGTGGCAGCCTTACTGAAGCTTTCTTT. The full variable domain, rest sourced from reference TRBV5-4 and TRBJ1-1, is ETGVTQSPTHLIKTRGQQVTLRCSSQSGHNTVSWYQQALGQGPQFIFQYYREEENGRGNFPPRFSGLQFPNYSSELNVNALELDDSALYLCASSLGGSLTEAFFGQGTRLTVV.

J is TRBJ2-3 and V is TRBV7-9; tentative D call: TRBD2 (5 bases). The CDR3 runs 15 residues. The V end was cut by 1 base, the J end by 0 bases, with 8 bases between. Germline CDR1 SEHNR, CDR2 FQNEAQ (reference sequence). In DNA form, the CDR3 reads TGTGCCAGCAGCTTAGGGCGGACTAGCACAGATACGCAGTATTTT. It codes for CASSLGRTSTDTQYF.

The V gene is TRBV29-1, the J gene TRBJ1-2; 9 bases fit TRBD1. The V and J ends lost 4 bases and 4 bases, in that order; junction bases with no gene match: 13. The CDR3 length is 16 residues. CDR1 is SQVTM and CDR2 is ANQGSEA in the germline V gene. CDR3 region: CSVAGTGIGAPYGYTF. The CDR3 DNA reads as TGCAGCGTTGCCGGGACAGGGATAGGGGCCCCCTATGGCTACACCTTC.

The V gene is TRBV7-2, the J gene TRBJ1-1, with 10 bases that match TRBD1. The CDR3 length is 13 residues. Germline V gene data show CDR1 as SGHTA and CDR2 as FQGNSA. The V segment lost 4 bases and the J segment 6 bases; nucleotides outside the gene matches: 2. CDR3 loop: CASSSDRGAEAFF. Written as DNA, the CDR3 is TGTGCCAGCAGCTCGGACAGGGGGGCTGAAGCTTTCTTT. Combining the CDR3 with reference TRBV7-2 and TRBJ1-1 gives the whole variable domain GAGVSQSPSNKVTEKGKDVELRCDPISGHTALYWYRQSLGQGLEFLIYFQGNSAPDKSGLPSDRFSAERTGGSVSTLTIQRTQQEDSAVYLCASSSDRGAEAFFGQGTRLTVV.

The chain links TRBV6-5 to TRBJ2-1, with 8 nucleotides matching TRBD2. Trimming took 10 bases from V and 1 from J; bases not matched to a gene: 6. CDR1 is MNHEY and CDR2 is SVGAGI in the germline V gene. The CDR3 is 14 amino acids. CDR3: CATKTSASYNEQFF. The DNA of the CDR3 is TGTGCCACCAAGACTAGCGCTTCCTACAATGAGCAGTTCTTC.

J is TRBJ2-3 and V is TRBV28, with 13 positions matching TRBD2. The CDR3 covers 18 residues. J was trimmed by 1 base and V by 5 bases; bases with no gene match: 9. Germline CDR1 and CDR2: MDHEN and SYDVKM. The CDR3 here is CASSGLAGVGAGTDTQYF. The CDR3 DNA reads TGTGCCAGCAGTGGACTAGCGGGAGTTGGGGCCGGCACAGATACGCAGTATTTT.

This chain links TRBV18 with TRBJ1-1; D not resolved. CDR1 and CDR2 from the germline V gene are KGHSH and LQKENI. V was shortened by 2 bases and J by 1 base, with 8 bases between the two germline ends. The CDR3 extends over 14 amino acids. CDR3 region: CASSPGIQNTEAFF. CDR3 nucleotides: TGTGCCAGCTCACCAGGGATCCAGAACACTGAAGCTTTCTTT.

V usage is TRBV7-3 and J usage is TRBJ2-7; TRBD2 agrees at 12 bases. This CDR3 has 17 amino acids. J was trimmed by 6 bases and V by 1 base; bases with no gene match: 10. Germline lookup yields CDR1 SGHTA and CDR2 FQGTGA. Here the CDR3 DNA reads TGTGCCAGCAGCTTAATGAGGACTAGCGGGATGAGGAGCGAGCAGTACTTC. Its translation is CASSLMRTSGMRSEQYF. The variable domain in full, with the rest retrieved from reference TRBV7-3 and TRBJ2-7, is GAGVSQTPSNKVTEKGKYVELRCDPISGHTALYWYRQSLGQGPEFLIYFQGTGAADDSGLPNDRFFAVRPEGSVSTLKIQRTERGDSAVYLCASSLMRTSGMRSEQYFGPGTRLTVT.

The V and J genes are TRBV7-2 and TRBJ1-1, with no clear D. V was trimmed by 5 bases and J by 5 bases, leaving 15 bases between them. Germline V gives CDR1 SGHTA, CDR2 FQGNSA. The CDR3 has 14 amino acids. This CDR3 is CASSPQMGWTEAFF. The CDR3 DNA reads TGTGCCAGCAGCCCACAAATGGGCTGGACTGAAGCTTTCTTT.

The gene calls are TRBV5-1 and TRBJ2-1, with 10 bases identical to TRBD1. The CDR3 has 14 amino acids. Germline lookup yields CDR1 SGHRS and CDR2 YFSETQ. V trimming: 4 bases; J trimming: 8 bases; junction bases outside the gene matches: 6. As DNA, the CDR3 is TGCGCCAGCAGCGGGGGGACAGGGGAGCATGAGCAGTTCTTC. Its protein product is CASSGGTGEHEQFF.

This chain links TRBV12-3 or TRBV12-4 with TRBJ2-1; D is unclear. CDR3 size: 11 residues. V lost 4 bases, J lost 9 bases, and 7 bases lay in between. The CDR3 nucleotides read TGTGCCAGCAGTTCGCTAGGTGAGCAGTTCTTC. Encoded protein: CASSSLGEQFF.